This T cell receptor beta chain was identified in a study of blood T cells in healthy people across ages. V dropped 3 bases and J dropped 1 base, with 7 bases sitting between them. The germline V gene has CDR1 SGHRS and CDR2 YFSETQ. The CDR3 runs 13 residues. A second roughly 6 to 11 cycle PCR used barcoded and J-beta primers. Each CDR3 protein gets one entry after TCRdb re-called the 5' RACE reads with MiXCR. The sample holds hundreds of thousands of distinct CDR3 sequences; under 80% are singletons and the top ten take around 30%. This TCR was sampled from a man aged 25-40 years in good health. Sample: blood. The V and J genes are TRBV5-1 and TRBJ2-5; D ambiguous. CDR3 amino acids: CASSSPLQETQYF. The CDR3 region has the DNA TGCGCCAGCAGCTCCCCTCTCCAAGAGACCCAGTACTTC.